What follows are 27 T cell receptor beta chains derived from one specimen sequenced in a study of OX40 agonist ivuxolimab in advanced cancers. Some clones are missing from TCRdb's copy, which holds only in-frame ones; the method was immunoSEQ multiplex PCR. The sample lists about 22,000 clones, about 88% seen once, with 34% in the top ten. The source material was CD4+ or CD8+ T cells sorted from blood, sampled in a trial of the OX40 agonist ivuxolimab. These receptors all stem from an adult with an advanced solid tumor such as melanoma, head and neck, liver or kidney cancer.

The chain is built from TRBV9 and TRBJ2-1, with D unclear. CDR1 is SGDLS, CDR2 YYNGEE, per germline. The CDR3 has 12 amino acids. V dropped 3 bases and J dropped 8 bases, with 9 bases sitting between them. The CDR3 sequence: CASSETPDEQFF. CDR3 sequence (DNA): TGTGCCAGCAGCGAGACCCCAGATGAGCAGTTCTTC.

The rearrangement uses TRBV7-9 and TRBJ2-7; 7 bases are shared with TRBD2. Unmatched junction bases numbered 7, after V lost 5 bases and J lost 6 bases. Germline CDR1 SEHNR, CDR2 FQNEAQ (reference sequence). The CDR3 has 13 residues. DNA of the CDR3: TGTGCCAGCAGCCAGGGAGGGGTTGGCGAGCAGTACTTC. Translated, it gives CASSQGGVGEQYF.

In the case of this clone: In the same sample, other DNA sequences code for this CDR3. CDR3 protein: CASSAPAGKGETQYF. In nucleotides, the CDR3 is TGTGCCAGCAGCGCCCCGGCAGGGAAGGGTGAGACCCAGTACTTC. The chain joins TRBV9 to TRBJ2-5, with TRBD1 as a possible D gene (5 bases). V shed 3 bases and J shed 5 bases, with 17 bases lying between them. Germline-derived CDR1 and CDR2 are SGDLS and YYNGEE. The CDR3 runs to 15 residues.

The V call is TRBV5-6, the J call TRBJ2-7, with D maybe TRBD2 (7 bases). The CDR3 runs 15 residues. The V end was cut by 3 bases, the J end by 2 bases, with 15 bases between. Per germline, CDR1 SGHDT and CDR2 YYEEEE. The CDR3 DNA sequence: TGTGCCAGCAGCTGGATGGAGGGGGGGACCTACGAGCAGTACTTC. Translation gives CASSWMEGGTYEQYF.

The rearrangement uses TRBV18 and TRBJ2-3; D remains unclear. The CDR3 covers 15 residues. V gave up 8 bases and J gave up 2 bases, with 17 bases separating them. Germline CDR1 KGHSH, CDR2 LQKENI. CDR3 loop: CASPLTDGITDTQYF. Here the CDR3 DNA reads TGTGCCAGCCCCCTTACCGACGGAATCACAGATACGCAGTATTTT.

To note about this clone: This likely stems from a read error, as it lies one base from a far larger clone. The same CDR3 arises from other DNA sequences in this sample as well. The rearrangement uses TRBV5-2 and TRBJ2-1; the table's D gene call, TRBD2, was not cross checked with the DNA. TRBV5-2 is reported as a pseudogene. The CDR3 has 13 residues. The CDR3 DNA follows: TGTGCCAGCAGCCAAGACTACCTCAATGAGCAGTTCTTC. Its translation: CASSQDYLNEQFF.

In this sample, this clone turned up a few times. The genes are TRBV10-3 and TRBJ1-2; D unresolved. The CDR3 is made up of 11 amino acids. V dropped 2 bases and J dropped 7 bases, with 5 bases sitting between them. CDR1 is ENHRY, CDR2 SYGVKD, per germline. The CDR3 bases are TGTGCCATCAGTGAGCCCCTTGGCTACACCTTC. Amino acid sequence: CAISEPLGYTF.

The CDR3 DNA is TGCGCCAGCAGCCAGATACCGGGACTAGCGAACACCGGGGAGCTGTTTTTT. Protein product: CASSQIPGLANTGELFF. The chain combines TRBV4-1 with TRBJ2-2; TRBD2 aligns across 8 bases. V gave up 3 bases and J gave up 0 bases; unmatched junction bases: 6. The germline V gene has CDR1 MGHRA and CDR2 YSYEKL. This CDR3 region has 17 residues.

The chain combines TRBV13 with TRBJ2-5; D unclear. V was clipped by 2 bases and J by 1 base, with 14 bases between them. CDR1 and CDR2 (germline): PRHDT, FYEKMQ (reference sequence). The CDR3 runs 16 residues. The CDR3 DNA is TGTGCCAGCAGCTTATATGGCAGGCTCCCCCAAGAGACCCAGTACTTC. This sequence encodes CASSLYGRLPQETQYF.

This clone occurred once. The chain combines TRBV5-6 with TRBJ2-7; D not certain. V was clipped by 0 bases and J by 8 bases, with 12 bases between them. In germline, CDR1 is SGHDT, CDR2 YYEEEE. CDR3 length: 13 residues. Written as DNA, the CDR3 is TGTGCCAGCAGCTTGGTTCAGACCCAACAGCAGTACTTC. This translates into CASSLVQTQQQYF.

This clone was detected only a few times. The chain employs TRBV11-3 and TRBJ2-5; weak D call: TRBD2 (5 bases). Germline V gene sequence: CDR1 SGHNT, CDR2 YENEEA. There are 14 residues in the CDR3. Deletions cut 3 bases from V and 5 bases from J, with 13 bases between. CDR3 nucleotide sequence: TGTGCCAGCAGCTTTGGTGAGGGCCCGGAGACCCAGTACTTC. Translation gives CASSFGEGPETQYF.

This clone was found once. CDR3 loop: CASSPPPGASNEQFF. The CDR3 bases are TGTGCCAGCAGCCCCCCACCAGGGGCTTCAAATGAGCAGTTCTTC. The chain has TRBV9 and TRBJ2-1; possibly TRBD1 for D (6 bases). This CDR3 is 15 amino acids long. Trimming took off 4 bases at V and 7 bases at J, with 18 bases between the two ends. The germline V gene has CDR1 SGDLS and CDR2 YYNGEE.

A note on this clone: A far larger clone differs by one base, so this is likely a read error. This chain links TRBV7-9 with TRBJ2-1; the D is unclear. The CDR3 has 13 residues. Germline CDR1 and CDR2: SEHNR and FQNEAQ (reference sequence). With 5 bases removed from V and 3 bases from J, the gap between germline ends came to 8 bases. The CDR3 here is CASSQDFYNEQFF. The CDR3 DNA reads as TGTGCCAGCAGCCAAGACTTCTACAATGAGCAGTTCTTC. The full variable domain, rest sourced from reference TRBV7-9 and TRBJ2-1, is DTGVSQNPRHKITKRGQNVTFRCDPISEHNRLYWYRQTLGQGPEFLTYFQNEAQLEKSRLLSDRFSAERPKGSFSTLEIQRTEQGDSAMYLCASSQDFYNEQFFGPGTRLTVL.

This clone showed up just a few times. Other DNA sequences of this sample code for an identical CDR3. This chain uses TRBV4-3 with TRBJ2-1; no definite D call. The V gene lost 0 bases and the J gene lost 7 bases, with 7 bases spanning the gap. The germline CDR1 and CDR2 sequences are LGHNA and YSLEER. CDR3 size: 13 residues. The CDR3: CASSQDYLNEQFF. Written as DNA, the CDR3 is TGCGCCAGCAGCCAAGACTATCTAAATGAGCAGTTCTTC.

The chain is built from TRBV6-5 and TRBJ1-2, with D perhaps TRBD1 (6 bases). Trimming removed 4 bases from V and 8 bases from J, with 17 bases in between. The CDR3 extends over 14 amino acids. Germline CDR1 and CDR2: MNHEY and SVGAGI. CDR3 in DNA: TGTGCCAGCAGTTGGGGAGTTCGGGACAACGGCTACACCTTC. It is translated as CASSWGVRDNGYTF.

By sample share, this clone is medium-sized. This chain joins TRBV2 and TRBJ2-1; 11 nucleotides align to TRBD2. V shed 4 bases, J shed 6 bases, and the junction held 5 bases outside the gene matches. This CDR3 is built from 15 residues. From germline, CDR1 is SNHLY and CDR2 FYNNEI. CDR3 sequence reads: CASSVTSGRSNEQFF. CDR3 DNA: TGTGCCAGCAGTGTCACTAGCGGGAGAAGCAATGAGCAGTTCTTC.

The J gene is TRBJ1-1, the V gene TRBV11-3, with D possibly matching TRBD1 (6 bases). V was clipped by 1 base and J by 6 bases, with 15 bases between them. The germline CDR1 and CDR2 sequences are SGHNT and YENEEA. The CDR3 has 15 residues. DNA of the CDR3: TGTGCCAGCAGCTTAGTCTATACTGGGGGCTCTGAAGCTTTCTTT. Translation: CASSLVYTGGSEAFF.

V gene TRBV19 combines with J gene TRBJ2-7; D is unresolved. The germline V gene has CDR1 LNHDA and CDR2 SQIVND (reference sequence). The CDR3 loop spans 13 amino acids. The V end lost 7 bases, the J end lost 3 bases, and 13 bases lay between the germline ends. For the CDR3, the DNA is TGTGCCAGTACCCACTCCCCTGGCTACGAGCAGTACTTC. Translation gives CASTHSPGYEQYF. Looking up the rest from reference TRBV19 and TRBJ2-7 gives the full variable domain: DGGITQSPKYLFRKEGQNVTLSCEQNLNHDAMYWYRQDPGQGLRLIYYSQIVNDFQKGDIAEGYSVSREKKESFPLTVTSAQKNPTAFYLCASTHSPGYEQYFGPGTRLTVT.

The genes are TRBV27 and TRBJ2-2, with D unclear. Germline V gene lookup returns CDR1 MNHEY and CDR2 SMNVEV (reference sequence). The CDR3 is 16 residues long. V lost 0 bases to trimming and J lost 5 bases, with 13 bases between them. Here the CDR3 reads CASSLSGSVGTGELFF. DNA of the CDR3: TGTGCCAGCAGTTTATCGGGCAGCGTAGGGACCGGGGAGCTGTTTTTT.

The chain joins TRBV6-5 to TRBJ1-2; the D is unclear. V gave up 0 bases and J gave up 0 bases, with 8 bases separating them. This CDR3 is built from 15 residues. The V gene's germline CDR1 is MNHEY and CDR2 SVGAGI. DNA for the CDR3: TGTGCCAGCAGTTACTCGTCCGGGGCTAACTATGGCTACACCTTC. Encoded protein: CASSYSSGANYGYTF.

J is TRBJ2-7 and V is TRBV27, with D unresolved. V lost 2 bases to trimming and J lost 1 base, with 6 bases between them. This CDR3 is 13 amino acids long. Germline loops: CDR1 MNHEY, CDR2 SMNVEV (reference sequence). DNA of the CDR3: TGTGCCAGCAGTTTAAGGCGGTCCTACGAGCAGTACTTC. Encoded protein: CASSLRRSYEQYF.

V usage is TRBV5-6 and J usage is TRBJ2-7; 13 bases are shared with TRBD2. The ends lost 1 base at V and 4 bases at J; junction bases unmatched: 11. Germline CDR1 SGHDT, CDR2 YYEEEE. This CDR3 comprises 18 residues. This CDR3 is CASSLPLTSGRAIYEQYF. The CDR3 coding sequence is TGTGCCAGCAGCTTGCCCCTAACTAGCGGGAGGGCCATATACGAGCAGTACTTC.

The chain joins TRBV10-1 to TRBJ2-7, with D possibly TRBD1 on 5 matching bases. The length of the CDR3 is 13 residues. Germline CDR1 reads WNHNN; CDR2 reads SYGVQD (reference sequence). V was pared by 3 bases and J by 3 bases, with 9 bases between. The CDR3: CASSEVTGYEQYF. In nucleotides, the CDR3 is TGCGCCAGCAGTGAAGTAACAGGCTACGAGCAGTACTTC.

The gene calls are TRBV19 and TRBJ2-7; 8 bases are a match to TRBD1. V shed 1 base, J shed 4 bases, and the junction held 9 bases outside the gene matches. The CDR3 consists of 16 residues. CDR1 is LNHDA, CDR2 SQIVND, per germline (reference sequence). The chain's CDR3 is CASSIGTGTGWYEQYF. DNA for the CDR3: TGTGCCAGTAGTATAGGGACCGGGACAGGATGGTACGAGCAGTACTTC.

The CDR3 DNA reads TGTGCCAGCAGCTTGTTCCCGGGGACGGTGGATGAAAAACTGTTTTTT. Its protein product is CASSLFPGTVDEKLFF. The chain employs TRBV5-4 and TRBJ1-4, with D perhaps TRBD1 (5 bases). V shed 1 base and J shed 6 bases, with 16 bases lying between them. Germline CDR1 and CDR2: SGHNT and YYREEE (reference sequence). This CDR3 region has 16 residues.

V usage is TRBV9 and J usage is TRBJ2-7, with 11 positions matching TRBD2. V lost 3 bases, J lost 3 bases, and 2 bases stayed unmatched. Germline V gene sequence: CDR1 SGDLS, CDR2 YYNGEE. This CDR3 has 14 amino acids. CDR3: CASSAGTSGYEQYF. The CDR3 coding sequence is TGTGCCAGCAGCGCCGGGACTAGCGGCTACGAGCAGTACTTC.

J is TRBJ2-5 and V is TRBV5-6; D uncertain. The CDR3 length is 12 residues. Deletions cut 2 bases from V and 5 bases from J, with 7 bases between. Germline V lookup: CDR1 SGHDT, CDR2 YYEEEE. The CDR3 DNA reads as TGTGCCAGCAGCTTCCTCTCGGAGACCCAGTACTTC. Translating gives CASSFLSETQYF.